These 29 T cell receptor beta chains were sequenced from one sample in a study of T cells in Graves' hyperthyroidism and ophthalmopathy. TCR beta CDR3 sequences were amplified from RNA transcripts. Initially, a first-round RT-PCR of the TCR CDR3 employed the HTBI primer set. One entry per CDR3 protein results from TCRdb running MiXCR on the multiplex PCR reads. This sample has about 560,000 distinct CDR3 sequences, with roughly 17% found just once. The material sequenced was blood. All receptors derive from a woman younger than 35 with Graves' hyperthyroidism.

This clonotype appeared many times. The genes are TRBV7-9 and TRBJ2-3; 12 bases agree with TRBD2. CDR1 SEHNR and CDR2 FQNEAQ come from the germline V gene (reference sequence). J gave up 3 bases and V 5 bases, and 6 bases lay outside the gene matches. CDR3 size: 16 residues. CDR3 residues: CASSTQTSGSTDTQYF. CDR3 sequence (DNA): TGTGCCAGCAGCACCCAGACTAGCGGGAGTACAGATACGCAGTATTTT.

This clonotype occurred a few times. The chain carries TRBV15 and TRBJ2-4, with D unclear. V shed 0 bases and J shed 9 bases, with 6 bases lying between them. The CDR3 extends over 12 amino acids. Germline CDR1 and CDR2: LNHNV and YYDKDF (reference sequence). The chain's CDR3 is CATSRDFGIQYF. The CDR3 region has the DNA TGTGCCACCAGCAGAGATTTCGGCATTCAGTACTTC.

This clonotype was seen a handful of times. The rearrangement links TRBV10-3 to TRBJ2-1; no clear D gene. The CDR3 spans 12 residues. The V and J ends lost 4 bases and 7 bases respectively, with 8 bases between them. Germline values: CDR1 ENHRY, CDR2 SYGVKD. The CDR3 protein is CAISADGNEQFF. CDR3 nucleotide sequence: TGTGCCATCAGTGCGGACGGAAATGAGCAGTTCTTC.

This clonotype was picked up a small number of times. The chain combines TRBV15 with TRBJ2-1, with 7 bases that match TRBD2. This CDR3 is built from 14 residues. Trimming removed 9 bases from V and 3 bases from J; junction bases left unmatched: 8. Germline V lookup: CDR1 LNHNV, CDR2 YYDKDF (reference sequence). As DNA, the CDR3 is TGTGCCACGAGCGGGAAGGCGGACTACAATGAGCAGTTCTTC. Its translation: CATSGKADYNEQFF.

The table lists this clonotype with many counts. This sequence joins TRBV20-1 and TRBJ2-3; D is uncertain. Trimming cost V 3 bases and J 0 bases, with 10 bases left between them. Germline lookup yields CDR1 DFQATT and CDR2 SNEGSKA (reference sequence). CDR3 length: 14 residues. CDR3 nucleotide sequence: TGCAGTGCTAGGGTCGCGCGGAGCACAGATACGCAGTATTTT. Translated, it gives CSARVARSTDTQYF.

This clonotype was observed many times. The CDR3 DNA reads TGTGCCAGCAGTGCCGAACAGGGGTCCTTCACAGATACGCAGTATTTT. Its translation is CASSAEQGSFTDTQYF. The chain couples TRBV2 to TRBJ2-3; the match to TRBD1 covers 7 bases. V dropped 4 bases and J dropped 2; count of bases not matched to a gene: 9. CDR1 and CDR2 (germline): SNHLY, FYNNEI. This CDR3 spans 16 amino acids.

This clonotype has a count of ten or more. This sequence joins TRBV5-1 and TRBJ2-7, with D tentatively TRBD2 (6 bases). V lost 4 bases to trimming and J lost 4 bases, with 15 bases between them. This CDR3 is built from 14 residues. CDR1 SGHRS and CDR2 YFSETQ come from the germline V gene. CDR3 coding DNA: TGCGCCAGCAGCCATAGCGGAGGGGCTTACGAGCAGTACTTC. Protein: CASSHSGGAYEQYF.

V and J are TRBV20-1 and TRBJ2-2, with TRBD2 matching over 13 bases. Germline CDR1 is DFQATT and CDR2 is SNEGSKA (reference sequence). The CDR3 covers 15 residues. V shed 6 bases, J shed 7 bases, and the junction held 8 bases outside the gene matches. The CDR3 is CSARTSGSYDGELFF. The CDR3 DNA reads TGCAGTGCGCGGACTAGCGGGAGTTACGACGGGGAGCTGTTTTTT.

This clonotype has a count of ten or more. V gene TRBV7-2 combines with J gene TRBJ2-3; 9 positions match TRBD2. With V trimmed by 4 bases and J by 7 bases, 6 bases remained unmatched. In germline, CDR1 is SGHTA, CDR2 FQGNSA. The CDR3 totals 14 residues. The CDR3 is CASSWSSGDNTQYF. CDR3 DNA sequence: TGTGCCAGCAGCTGGTCTAGCGGGGATAATACGCAGTATTTT.

This clonotype was seen only a few times. The CDR3 DNA reads as TGTGCCAGCAGTCAGACAACAGGGGGCGATCAGCCCCAGCATTTT. This translates into CASSQTTGGDQPQHF. This chain links TRBV27 with TRBJ1-5; 9 bases fit TRBD1. Germline CDR1 is MNHEY and CDR2 is SMNVEV (reference sequence). The CDR3 contains 15 residues. V shed 5 bases and J 5 bases; nucleotides not matched to a gene: 7.

The J gene is TRBJ2-7, the V gene TRBV10-3, with D unresolved. Germline loops: CDR1 ENHRY, CDR2 SYGVKD. V was pared by 4 bases and J by 3 bases, with 10 bases between. The CDR3 loop spans 13 amino acids. In DNA form, the CDR3 reads TGTGCCATCAGTGTTAACGGAGACTACGAGCAGTACTTC. Protein sequence: CAISVNGDYEQYF.

This chain uses TRBV5-1 with TRBJ2-1, with D possibly TRBD2 on 5 matching bases. This CDR3 is 13 amino acids long. CDR1 and CDR2 from the germline V gene are SGHRS and YFSETQ. Trimming pared 1 base from V and 8 bases from J, leaving 10 bases between. CDR3 sequence: CASSLLATDEQFF. CDR3 sequence (DNA): TGCGCCAGCAGCTTGTTAGCGACGGATGAGCAGTTCTTC.

The table lists this clonotype with many counts. The chain uses TRBV13 and TRBJ2-7; D might be TRBD2 (6 bases). V lost 5 bases to trimming and J lost 1 base, with 18 bases between them. The CDR3 has 16 amino acids. The germline gives CDR1 PRHDT, CDR2 FYEKMQ (reference sequence). CDR3 in amino acids: CASSLLRESPSYEQYF. CDR3 nucleotides: TGTGCCAGCAGCCTCCTACGGGAGTCCCCATCCTACGAGCAGTACTTC.

Comments on this clonotype: A read error may explain this, as a much larger clone is one base away. The chain links TRBV12-3 or TRBV12-4 to TRBJ2-5, with 7 bases lining up with TRBD1. This CDR3 has 14 amino acids. CDR3 DNA: TGTGCCAGCAGCTTGGGACAGCCCTCGGGGACCCGGTACTTC. This translates into CASSLGQPSGTRYF.

V usage is TRBV6-2 or TRBV6-3 and J usage is TRBJ2-3; tentatively, D is TRBD1 (6 bases). The V gene lost 2 bases and the J gene lost 5 bases, with 14 bases spanning the gap. Germline values: CDR1 MNHEY, CDR2 SVGEGT. This CDR3 has 15 residues. The DNA for the CDR3 is TGTGCCAGCAGTTACGGCAGGGGAGTTGGAGATACGCAGTATTTT. Its protein is CASSYGRGVGDTQYF.

This clonotype turned up a few times. At one end, the junction sequence differs from germline, possibly due to a read error. The rearrangement joins TRBV2 to TRBJ2-6; D call uncertain. From germline, CDR1 is SNHLY and CDR2 FYNNEI. CDR3 length: 16 amino acids. CDR3 in DNA: TGTGCCAGCAGAGAAGGTCTCACCTCTGGGGCCAACGTCCTGACTTTC. Translated, it gives CASREGLTSGANVLTF. Full variable domain (remainder filled in from reference TRBV2 and TRBJ2-6): EPEVTQTPSHQVTQMGQEVILRCVPISNHLYFYWYRQILGQKVEFLVSFYNNEISEKSEIFDDQFSVERPDGSNFTLKIRSTKLEDSAMYFCASREGLTSGANVLTFGAGSRLTVL.

This rearrangement joins TRBV12-3 or TRBV12-4 to TRBJ2-2; D not resolved. The CDR3 covers 15 residues. V was pared by 3 bases and J by 0 bases, with 8 bases between. The CDR3 nucleotides are TGTGCCAGCAGTTTGAGAAATTCGAACACCGGGGAGCTGTTTTTT. It codes for CASSLRNSNTGELFF.

In this sample, this clonotype turned up many times. The genes are TRBV19 and TRBJ1-3; no reliable D call. The germline gives CDR1 LNHDA, CDR2 SQIVND (reference sequence). The length of the CDR3 is 12 residues. Trimming shortened V by 3 bases and J by 4 bases, and 4 bases separated the two germline ends. CDR3 sequence (DNA): TGTGCCAGTAGTATCGGAGGAAACACCATATATTTT. Encoded protein: CASSIGGNTIYF.

This clonotype has at least ten counts. The chain links TRBV7-8 to TRBJ2-7; tentative D call: TRBD1 (6 bases). The germline gives CDR1 SGHVS, CDR2 FQNEAQ. Trimming cost V 5 bases and J 0 bases, with 14 bases left between them. This CDR3 has 15 amino acids. The DNA of the CDR3 is TGTGCCAGCAGCGTACTACAGGGAAGCTCCTACGAGCAGTACTTC. Protein product: CASSVLQGSSYEQYF.

The chain is built from TRBV3-1 and TRBJ1-2; weak D call: TRBD1 (5 bases). Trimming stripped 8 bases from V and 4 bases from J, with 14 bases between. Per germline, CDR1 LGHDT and CDR2 YNNKEL (reference sequence). The CDR3 spans 13 residues. This CDR3 reads CASAGALGYGYTF. In nucleotides, the CDR3 is TGTGCCAGCGCCGGGGCTCTGGGCTATGGCTACACCTTC.

This clonotype was observed at least ten times. This sequence joins TRBV7-9 and TRBJ2-3, with TRBD2 matching 7 bases. This CDR3 spans 15 amino acids. The V gene's germline CDR1 is SEHNR and CDR2 FQNEAQ (reference sequence). With 5 bases clipped from V and 5 bases from J, the junction kept 10 bases outside the gene matches. The CDR3 region has the DNA TGTGCCAGCAGCCCTGGACTAGGCCAGGTAGATACGCAGTATTTT. It codes for CASSPGLGQVDTQYF.

In its sample, this clonotype was seen many times. This chain links TRBV5-5 with TRBJ1-5, with D tentatively TRBD1 (5 bases). The CDR3 consists of 15 residues. Trimming cost V 4 bases and J 5 bases, with 16 bases left between them. Germline CDR1 reads SGHKS; CDR2 reads YYEKEE (reference sequence). The CDR3 region has the DNA TGTGCCAGCAGCCGCGGGGGAGAGGTGGATCAGCCCCAGCATTTT. It translates to CASSRGGEVDQPQHF.

The V gene is TRBV24-1, the J gene TRBJ2-2, with D maybe TRBD1 (6 bases). Germline V gene data show CDR1 as KGHDR and CDR2 as SFDVKD. V dropped 5 bases and J dropped 2 bases, with 11 bases sitting between them. The CDR3 runs 15 residues. The CDR3 region is CATSVGTFNTGELFF. The CDR3 nucleotides read TGTGCCACCAGTGTGGGGACATTTAACACCGGGGAGCTGTTTTTT.

The chain uses TRBV7-2 and TRBJ2-3; 11 nucleotides agree with TRBD2. CDR1 SGHTA and CDR2 FQGNSA come from the germline V gene. V lost 5 bases, J lost 1 base, and 8 bases stayed unmatched. This CDR3 is 17 amino acids long. The CDR3 sequence is CASSTQPGLAGTDTQYF. The CDR3 coding sequence is TGTGCCAGCAGCACACAGCCGGGACTAGCGGGCACAGATACGCAGTATTTT.

This clonotype was counted between two and nine times. The gene calls are TRBV25-1 and TRBJ2-7; possibly TRBD1 for D (6 bases). Trimming took off 6 bases at V and 5 bases at J, with 29 bases between the two ends. Germline-derived CDR1 and CDR2 are MGHDK and SYGVNS. The CDR3 is made up of 18 amino acids. The CDR3 is CASRPSIGVGGATDEQYF. In nucleotides, the CDR3 is TGTGCCAGCAGACCCTCCATAGGGGTAGGGGGAGCTACAGACGAGCAGTACTTC.

At least ten counts were recorded for this clonotype. The chain recombines TRBV7-8 with TRBJ2-5; unclear D gene. Per the germline V gene, CDR1 is SGHVS and CDR2 is FQNEAQ. V shed 1 base and J shed 1 base, with 4 bases lying between them. This CDR3 comprises 13 residues. For the CDR3, the DNA is TGTGCCAGCAGCTTAGTACTCCAAGAGACCCAGTACTTC. Translating gives CASSLVLQETQYF. Full variable domain (missing parts from reference TRBV7-8 and TRBJ2-5): GAGVSQSPRYKVAKRGQDVALRCDPISGHVSLFWYQQALGQGPEFLTYFQNEAQLDKSGLPSDRFFAERPEGSVSTLKIQRTQQEDSAVYLCASSLVLQETQYFGPGTRLLVL.

This clonotype came up a few times. The rearrangement joins TRBV18 to TRBJ1-1; tentatively, D is TRBD1 (6 bases). The CDR3 totals 15 residues. With 3 bases removed from V and 4 bases from J, the gap between germline ends came to 15 bases. CDR1 and CDR2 (germline): KGHSH, LQKENI. CDR3 sequence: CASSPNGGGSTEAFF. CDR3 bases: TGTGCCAGCTCACCGAACGGGGGCGGAAGCACTGAAGCTTTCTTT. The entire variable domain, with the rest obtained from reference TRBV18 and TRBJ1-1, is as follows: NAGVMQNPRHLVRRRGQEARLRCSPMKGHSHVYWYRQLPEEGLKFMVYLQKENIIDESGMPKERFSAEFPKEGPSILRIQQVVRGDSAAYFCASSPNGGGSTEAFFGQGTRLTVV.

This chain links TRBV19 with TRBJ2-7; 7 bases map to TRBD1. The germline V gene encodes CDR1 LNHDA and CDR2 SQIVND (reference sequence). V trimming: 4 bases; J trimming: 2 bases; junction bases outside the gene matches: 5. This CDR3 contains 14 residues. The CDR3 DNA follows: TGTGCCAGTAGTACGGGACAGCGAACCTACGAGCAGTACTTC. This sequence encodes CASSTGQRTYEQYF.

This clonotype was recorded at least ten times. The chain couples TRBV2 to TRBJ2-1, with D perhaps matching TRBD2 (6 bases). This CDR3 comprises 13 residues. Trimming took off 7 bases at V and 5 bases at J, with 12 bases between the two ends. The germline V gene has CDR1 SNHLY and CDR2 FYNNEI. The CDR3 is CASKASANNEQFF. The CDR3 nucleotides are TGTGCCAGCAAAGCTAGCGCCAACAATGAGCAGTTCTTC.